The 17 T cell receptor beta chains below all came from one sample that was sequenced in a study of blood T cells in healthy people across ages. A second roughly 6 to 12 cycle PCR used barcoded and J-beta primers. TCRdb recomputed calls from the 5' RACE reads with MiXCR, one row per CDR3 protein. Of hundreds of thousands of distinct CDR3 sequences listed, around 32% are singletons. Material for sequencing was blood. These receptor sequences come from a woman of 80 years or more in good health.

This clonotype appeared many times. The V call is TRBV20-1, the J call TRBJ2-7; 7 bases are shared with TRBD2. This CDR3 spans 18 amino acids. Germline V gene sequence: CDR1 DFQATT, CDR2 SNEGSKA (reference sequence). The trim removed 0 bases at V and 5 bases at J, leaving 19 bases unmatched. The CDR3 region has the DNA TGCAGTGCTAGAGATTTGCTAGCGGCTCCTAGTTTGTCCAACGAGCAGTACTTC. This translates into CSARDLLAAPSLSNEQYF.

This clonotype showed up many times. CDR3 protein: CASKQGAGETQYF. CDR3 DNA: TGTGCCAGCAAACAGGGGGCAGGGGAGACCCAGTACTTC. The J gene is TRBJ2-5, the V gene TRBV7-2, with 9 bases that match TRBD1. V trimming: 7 bases; J trimming: 5 bases; junction bases outside the gene matches: 5. The CDR3 extends over 13 amino acids. From germline, CDR1 is SGHTA and CDR2 FQGNSA.

Details on this clonotype: At one end, the junction sequence differs from germline, possibly due to a read error. The chain employs TRBV7-9 and TRBJ2-7, with D possibly TRBD2 on 6 matching bases. The CDR3 covers 14 residues. The germline V gene has CDR1 SEHNR and CDR2 FQNEAQ (reference sequence). The CDR3 here is CAGSLAGLSYEQYF. CDR3 bases: TGTGCCGGCAGCCTGGCGGGGCTCTCCTACGAGCAGTACTTC.

This chain joins TRBV2 and TRBJ2-5; a weak D match, TRBD2 (6 bases). Germline V gene data show CDR1 as SNHLY and CDR2 as FYNNEI. This CDR3 has 14 residues. V lost 11 bases and J 11 bases, leaving 27 bases between the germline ends. In DNA form, the CDR3 reads TGTGCCTCCATCCACGGGGACTTGGGGGGTGAGCAGTACTTC. This translates into CASIHGDLGGEQYF.

This clonotype was seen ten or more times. Possible read error: a much larger clone is one base away. The chain employs TRBV20-1 and TRBJ2-7; D may match TRBD1 or TRBD2 (5 bases each). Germline loops: CDR1 DFQATT, CDR2 SNEGSKA (reference sequence). The CDR3 is made up of 14 amino acids. The V end lost 3 bases, the J end lost 3 bases, and 15 bases lay between the germline ends. In DNA, the CDR3 is TGCAGTGCTAGGGACGGGACCGCCCGCTACGAGCAGTACTTC. It specifies CSARDGTARYEQYF.

In this sample, this clonotype turned up a few times. The chain recombines TRBV20-1 with TRBJ1-1; TRBD1 might be the D (6 bases). This CDR3 is 14 amino acids long. Between the trimmed V and J ends, which lost 6 bases and 1 base, there was a span of 15 bases. Germline V gives CDR1 DFQATT, CDR2 SNEGSKA (reference sequence). The DNA of the CDR3 is TGCAGTGCCAGGGGACCTATAAGGAACACTGAAGCTTTCTTT. Its translation is CSARGPIRNTEAFF.

This clonotype turned up a few times. This chain connects TRBV30 to TRBJ2-3; perhaps TRBD1 as D (5 bases). V shed 8 bases and J shed 1 base, with 13 bases lying between them. Germline loops: CDR1 GTSNPN, CDR2 SVGIG (reference sequence). This CDR3 is 13 amino acids long. The CDR3 DNA follows: TGTGCCCGTTTGACAGCCGGCACAGATACGCAGTATTTT. Translating it yields CARLTAGTDTQYF.

The chain joins TRBV4-2 to TRBJ2-4, with D perhaps being TRBD1 or TRBD2 (7 bases each). The end of the DNA fits TRBJ2-7 better, so the J call may be wrong. Germline loops: CDR1 LGHNA, CDR2 YNFKEQ. This CDR3 comprises 17 residues. The CDR3 region is CASSQDFPAGGDYEQYF. The CDR3 DNA reads TGTGCCAGCAGCCAAGATTTCCCGGCAGGGGGGGACTACGAGCAGTACTTC.

Concerning this clonotype: A read error may explain this, as a much larger clone is one base away. This chain uses TRBV29-1 with TRBJ1-2; 9 nucleotides agree with TRBD1. This CDR3 region has 12 residues. V shed 7 bases and J 7 bases; nucleotides not matched to a gene: 7. Germline CDR1 and CDR2: SQVTM and ANQGSEA. The CDR3, as DNA: TGCAGCGGCGCCGGGACAGGGAGTGGCTACACCTTC. This codes for CSGAGTGSGYTF. Based on the CDR3 plus reference TRBV29-1 and TRBJ1-2, the full variable domain is SAVISQKPSRDICQRGTSLTIQCQVDSQVTMMFWYRQQPGQSLTLIATANQGSEATYESGFVIDKFPISRPNLTFSTLTVSNMSPEDSSIYLCSGAGTGSGYTFGSGTRLTVV.

This clonotype was seen many times. This chain uses TRBV5-1 with TRBJ2-7, with D perhaps TRBD2 (5 bases). The CDR3 runs 14 residues. Germline V lookup: CDR1 SGHRS, CDR2 YFSETQ. The V end was cut by 5 bases, the J end by 2 bases, with 14 bases between. This chain's CDR3 is CASRGGFRPYEQYF. The CDR3 DNA reads as TGCGCCAGCAGAGGAGGCTTTAGGCCCTACGAGCAGTACTTC.

This clonotype occurred a few times. The chain combines TRBV5-1 with TRBJ2-1; 10 bases align to TRBD2. V was pared by 7 bases and J by 5 bases, with 6 bases of the junction left unmatched. The CDR3 spans 14 residues. CDR1 is SGHRS, CDR2 YFSETQ, per germline. As DNA, the CDR3 is TGCGCCAGCCAGCGGGGGGGGCAGAACAATGAGCAGTTCTTC. Its protein product is CASQRGGQNNEQFF.

This clonotype was found a few times. The rearrangement joins TRBV5-1 to TRBJ1-1; 9 bases map to TRBD1. The CDR3 is 15 residues long. In germline, CDR1 is SGHRS, CDR2 YFSETQ. J lost 3 bases, V lost 4 bases, and 7 bases had no gene match. The CDR3 bases are TGCGCCAGCAGCCATGGGGACAGGGAGGACACTGAAGCTTTCTTT. This codes for CASSHGDREDTEAFF.

The chain is built from TRBV6-6 and TRBJ1-1; 8 bases are shared with TRBD1. Germline lookup yields CDR1 MNHNY and CDR2 SVGAGI (reference sequence). V was pared by 8 bases and J by 4 bases, with 9 bases of the junction left unmatched. CDR3 size: 14 residues. CDR3 sequence: CASGGQGKSTEAFF. Written as DNA, the CDR3 is TGTGCCAGCGGCGGACAGGGAAAATCCACTGAAGCTTTCTTT.

Concerning this clonotype: A much larger clonotype is one base distant, so this may be a read error. V and J are TRBV10-3 and TRBJ1-2; D may be TRBD1 (5 bases). Germline CDR1 and CDR2: ENHRY and SYGVKD. CDR3 size: 11 residues. CDR3 DNA: TGTGTCACCGGGGCCAACTATGGCTACACCTTC. It is translated as CVTGANYGYTF.

This chain connects TRBV7-2 to TRBJ2-2; D not certain. The CDR3 is made up of 13 amino acids. CDR1 and CDR2 from the germline V gene are SGHTA and FQGNSA. Trimming took off 2 bases at V and 7 bases at J, with 8 bases between the two ends. The CDR3 is CASSLLQSGELFF. The CDR3, as DNA: TGTGCCAGCAGCTTACTACAGAGCGGGGAGCTGTTTTTT. Filled out from reference TRBV7-2 and TRBJ2-2, the complete variable domain reads GAGVSQSPSNKVTEKGKDVELRCDPISGHTALYWYRQSLGQGLEFLIYFQGNSAPDKSGLPSDRFSAERTGGSVSTLTIQRTQQEDSAVYLCASSLLQSGELFFGEGSRLTVL.

This clonotype was picked up many times. This chain links TRBV5-1 with TRBJ1-1, with TRBD1 as a possible D gene (6 bases). The length of the CDR3 is 15 residues. Trimming left V 1 base short and J 1 base short, with 11 bases between. Germline loops: CDR1 SGHRS, CDR2 YFSETQ. CDR3 in DNA: TGCGCCAGCAGCTTGTCACAGGGAACGAACACTGAAGCTTTCTTT. This sequence encodes CASSLSQGTNTEAFF.

This clonotype came up a few times. One end of the junction varies from germline; a read error may be responsible. J is TRBJ2-3 and V is TRBV5-4, with D hard to call. CDR3 size: 14 residues. Germline CDR1 SGHNT, CDR2 YYREEE (reference sequence). For the CDR3, the DNA is TGTGCCAACAGCCCCCGGCCCCGGGCAGATACGCAGTATTTT. This encodes CANSPRPRADTQYF.